The source of this T cell receptor (beta chain) is a study of blood T cell repertoires in COVID-19 (dated by TCRdb to the early 2020s). Broadly, across the study: Samples covering the acute and convalescent phases of COVID-19 were provided by collaborators in the United States, Italy and Spain. Where available, HLA class I and class II types were taken from metadata supplied by the sample provider and were not determined by assay-based typing. The dataset comprised deeply sampled blood TCRbeta repertoires from subjects exposed to, actively infected with, or recovered from COVID-19. A freely available public database, intended as a resource for researchers studying the immune response to SARS-CoV-2, is where the repertoires were released. Sample metadata almost always included a de-identified subject ID, COVID-19 status, age in years and sex. The samples were drawn from two sources: the first 160 participants of the ongoing ImmuneRACE study, and 1,000 to 1,500 subjects contributed by 6 global collaborators. The prospective study material was composed of cDNA or gDNA derived from T cells, B-cell-depleted T cells, or PBMCs.

V is pruned by 4 bases and J by 3 bases, leaving 7 bases of the junction without a gene match. From cysteine to phenylalanine, the CDR3 is 14 amino acids long. Only CDR3 DNA is held: 42 bases, read in frame from base 1. Reading the germline V gene gives CDR1 SGHRS and CDR2 YFSETQ. Participants in the prospective study were aged 18 to 89 years, lived in over 20 United States geographic areas, and enrolled through a virtual design. To assign participants to cohorts, the prospective study relied on clinical history that participants themselves reported in a screening survey and a study questionnaire. ImmuneRACE Cohort 3 recovered participants were defined by two consecutive negative NP/OP PCR tests, healthcare professional clearance, or symptom resolution. In the prospective study, mobile phlebotomists collected whole blood, serum and a nasopharyngeal or oropharyngeal swab from each participant. Additional blood draws and questionnaires over an approximately 2-month period could optionally be provided by prospective study participants. Before DNA extraction, prospective study blood samples were shipped either frozen or at room temperature.

There are a few counts of this clone. The antigen it recognizes is unknown. No much larger clone is present one base from it, and per-base qualities are unavailable. TCRbeta CDR3 regions were amplified from genomic DNA using the immunoSEQ Assay, a bias-controlled multiplex PCR. Concerning the study's data processing: The number of nucleated cells in each sample was estimated by amplification of reference gene primers within the assay. To quantify the absolute abundance of each unique TCRbeta CDR3 rearrangement, sequence reads were collapsed and filtered. For each sample, productive Simpson clonality was calculated as the square root of Simpson's diversity index over productive rearrangements. TCRdb re-hosts the immuneACCESS table, in-frame sequences only. Its copies lack some clones; in the studies checked, an unresolved V gene accounts for under half of them, and the cause for the rest is not known. V and J calls and clone size are given by that table; D and trimming were obtained from the DNA. In this sample the table shows hundreds of thousands of clones, roughly nine tenths of which occur a single time. The ten largest clones take up roughly 6.3% of the sample.

Results and caveats for the whole study, not just this receptor: How much clinical and demographic metadata was included differed by source and by participant, and the metadata was provided uncurated.

This chain is built from TRBV5-1 and TRBJ2-7; 7 bases in between match TRBD1. Sequencing used PBMCs or T cells enriched from blood (not recorded which). The TCR sequence derives from a woman in her thirties or forties who had recovered from COVID-19. CDR3 sequence: CASSPGQALYEQYF. The nucleotides are TGCGCCAGCAGCCCAGGACAGGCCCTCTACGAGCAGTACTTC.